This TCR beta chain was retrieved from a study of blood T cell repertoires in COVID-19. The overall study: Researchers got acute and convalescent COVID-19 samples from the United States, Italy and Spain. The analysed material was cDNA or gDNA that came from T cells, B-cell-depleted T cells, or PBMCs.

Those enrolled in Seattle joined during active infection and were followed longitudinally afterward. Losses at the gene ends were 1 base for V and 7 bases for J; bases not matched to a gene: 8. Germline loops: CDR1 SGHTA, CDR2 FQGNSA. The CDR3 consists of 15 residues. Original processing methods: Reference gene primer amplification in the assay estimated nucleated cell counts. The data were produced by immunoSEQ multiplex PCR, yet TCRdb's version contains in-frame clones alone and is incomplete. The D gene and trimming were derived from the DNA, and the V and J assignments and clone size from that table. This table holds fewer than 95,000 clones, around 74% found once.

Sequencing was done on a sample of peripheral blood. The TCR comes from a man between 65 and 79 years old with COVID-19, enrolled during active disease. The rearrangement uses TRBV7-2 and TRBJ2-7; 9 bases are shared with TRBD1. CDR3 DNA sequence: TGTGCCAGCAGCTTAGAGAGGACAGGGGCGCTGGAGCAGTACTTC. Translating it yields CASSLERTGALEQYF.